This entry lists 23 T cell receptor beta chains sequenced from one sample in a study of cytomegalovirus exposure and HLA in healthy donors. Sequencing was performed with immunoSEQ multiplex PCR; in TCRdb, only in-frame clones are kept and a portion is missing. The sample holds about 98,000 clones, approximately 84% seen once. The sample comprised PBMCs. The receptors stem from a man between 18 and 35 years old in good health and CMV-seropositive.

This chain links TRBV9 with TRBJ2-3, with D tentatively TRBD2 (7 bases). Between the trimmed V and J ends, which lost 0 bases and 5 bases, there was a span of 13 bases. The germline V gene encodes CDR1 SGDLS and CDR2 YYNGEE. The CDR3 length is 15 residues. The CDR3 coding sequence is TGTGCCAGCAGCGTAGCTTCGGGGGGCGAAGATACGCAGTATTTT. Protein product: CASSVASGGEDTQYF.

The rearrangement uses TRBV6-5 and TRBJ1-5, with unresolved D. The CDR3 has 13 residues. Germline V gives CDR1 MNHEY, CDR2 SVGAGI. The ends were cut back, 2 bases at V and 4 bases at J, with 6 bases in the middle. CDR3 nucleotide sequence: TGTGCCAGCAGTTACAATACTAATCAGCCCCAGCATTTT. Encoded protein: CASSYNTNQPQHF.

The rearrangement links TRBV7-8 to TRBJ1-1; 8 bases are shared with TRBD1. Germline V lookup: CDR1 SGHVS, CDR2 FQNEAQ. This CDR3 region has 15 residues. V was pared by 3 bases and J by 0 bases, with 3 bases of the junction left unmatched. CDR3 loop: CASSFQGAMNTEAFF. CDR3 nucleotides: TGTGCCAGCAGCTTCCAGGGGGCGATGAACACTGAAGCTTTCTTT.

The chain joins TRBV5-1 to TRBJ1-1; TRBD1 matches 10 bases. CDR1 is SGHRS and CDR2 is YFSETQ in the germline V gene. This CDR3 contains 16 residues. The V segment lost 3 bases and the J segment 6 bases; nucleotides outside the gene matches: 11. The CDR3 nucleotides are TGCGCCAGCAGCTCCCCCGGACAGGGGGTATTTTCTGAAGCTTTCTTT. Protein sequence: CASSSPGQGVFSEAFF.

The chain joins TRBV4-3 to TRBJ2-2; the D gene is possibly TRBD2 (6 bases). V gave up 2 bases and J gave up 1 base, with 8 bases separating them. The CDR3 runs to 15 residues. Germline lookup yields CDR1 LGHNA and CDR2 YSLEER. The DNA of the CDR3 is TGCGCCAGCAGCCAACAGGGAGGGAACACCGGGGAGCTGTTTTTT. This translates into CASSQQGGNTGELFF.

The chain joins TRBV4-2 to TRBJ2-1, with 7 bases fitting TRBD2. V lost 5 bases to trimming and J lost 0 bases; unmatched junction nucleotides: 4. The CDR3 runs 15 residues. Looked up from germline, CDR1 is LGHNA and CDR2 is YNFKEQ. This CDR3 is CASSARESSYNEQFF. Written as DNA, the CDR3 is TGTGCCAGCAGCGCGCGGGAGAGCTCCTACAATGAGCAGTTCTTC.

V and J are TRBV27 and TRBJ1-5; D call uncertain. V was shortened by 6 bases and J by 6 bases, with 15 bases between the two germline ends. This CDR3 is built from 14 residues. Germline CDR1 reads MNHEY; CDR2 reads SMNVEV (reference sequence). DNA of the CDR3: TGTGCCAGCAGATCACAGTTGACGTCTCAGCCCCAGCATTTT. It is translated as CASRSQLTSQPQHF.

The chain joins TRBV12-2 to TRBJ2-1; the tabulated D call, TRBD1, remains unverified against the DNA. TRBV12-2 is marked as a pseudogene. This CDR3 is 17 amino acids long. The CDR3 region has the DNA TGTGCAAGTCGCTTAGGAAAACTAGTAGGGGGCCACAATGAGCAGTTCTTC. Protein product: CASRLGKLVGGHNEQFF.

This chain links TRBV6-6 with TRBJ2-1, with TRBD2 as a possible D gene (6 bases). Germline V gene sequence: CDR1 MNHNY, CDR2 SVGAGI (reference sequence). V lost 0 bases and J 10 bases, leaving 10 bases between the germline ends. The CDR3 covers 13 residues. CDR3 nucleotide sequence: TGTGCCAGCAGTTACTCGTGGGGGGAAGAGCAGTTCTTC. Its protein is CASSYSWGEEQFF.

V and J are TRBV18 and TRBJ2-1; 7 positions agree with TRBD1. This CDR3 region has 16 residues. Germline values: CDR1 KGHSH, CDR2 LQKENI. The junction had 8 bases not matched to a gene; V was cut back by 2 bases and J by 4 bases. CDR3 nucleotides: TGTGCCAGCTCACCAGGGCAACAGGGGTTTTACAATGAGCAGTTCTTC. Residues: CASSPGQQGFYNEQFF.

V gene TRBV9 combines with J gene TRBJ2-2, with TRBD1 matching over 8 bases. The junction had 22 bases not matched to a gene; V was cut back by 3 bases and J by 6 bases. The V gene's germline CDR1 is SGDLS and CDR2 YYNGEE. This CDR3 is built from 20 residues. The CDR3 DNA reads as TGTGCCAGCAGCGCCGCCTCCGTAGTTGGGCAGGGGGCTAATCCCGGGGAGCTGTTTTTT. It yields the protein CASSAASVVGQGANPGELFF.

The V gene is TRBV27, the J gene TRBJ2-2; D possibly corresponds to TRBD1 (5 bases). This CDR3 spans 14 amino acids. The V gene's germline CDR1 is MNHEY and CDR2 SMNVEV (reference sequence). The V and J ends lost 3 bases and 7 bases respectively, with 12 bases between them. CDR3 sequence: CASSFDQGNGELFF. The CDR3 DNA reads TGTGCCAGCAGTTTCGATCAGGGAAACGGGGAGCTGTTTTTT.

The rearrangement joins TRBV11-2 to TRBJ1-5, with TRBD1 matching 10 bases. This CDR3 comprises 17 residues. The J segment lost 0 bases and the V segment lost 4 bases, leaving 6 bases of the junction unmatched. The germline CDR1 and CDR2 sequences are SGHAT and FQNNGV. CDR3 in DNA: TGTGCCAGCAGCTCCGGGACAGGGGTATATAGCAATCAGCCCCAGCATTTT. This encodes CASSSGTGVYSNQPQHF.

The chain employs TRBV7-2 and TRBJ2-6; unclear D gene. The CDR3 has 14 residues. Germline lookup yields CDR1 SGHTA and CDR2 FQGNSA. Trimming shortened V by 4 bases and J by 0 bases, and 4 bases separated the two germline ends. In nucleotides, the CDR3 is TGTGCCAGCAGCTCCCACTCTGGGGCCAACGTCCTGACTTTC. It is translated as CASSSHSGANVLTF.

This chain connects TRBV19 to TRBJ1-2; TRBD1 matches at 10 bases. V gave up 5 bases and J gave up 3 bases; unmatched junction bases: 9. Germline lookup yields CDR1 LNHDA and CDR2 SQIVND (reference sequence). The CDR3 is 16 residues long. CDR3 coding DNA: TGTGCCAGTAGTGTCGGACAGGGGGTGAGTGACTATGGCTACACCTTC. This encodes CASSVGQGVSDYGYTF.

The chain couples TRBV19 to TRBJ2-3; D perhaps matches TRBD1 (5 bases). V lost 1 base to trimming and J lost 4 bases, with 12 bases between them. CDR3 length equals 15 residues. CDR1 LNHDA and CDR2 SQIVND come from the germline V gene (reference sequence). The CDR3 sequence is CASSIAREVPDTQYF. CDR3 nucleotide sequence: TGTGCCAGTAGTATAGCCAGGGAAGTTCCAGATACGCAGTATTTT.

The chain has TRBV28 and TRBJ1-2; D remains unclear. The length of the CDR3 is 11 residues. Trimming pared 7 bases from V and 8 bases from J, leaving 11 bases between. The germline CDR1 and CDR2 sequences are MDHEN and SYDVKM. The CDR3 DNA sequence: TGTGCCAGCACTAACCACCGGGGCTACACCTTC. This encodes CASTNHRGYTF.

The chain carries TRBV19 and TRBJ2-1; TRBD2 matches at 14 bases. CDR1 and CDR2 (germline): LNHDA, SQIVND (reference sequence). The length of the CDR3 is 20 residues. J gave up 7 bases and V 4 bases, and 18 bases lay outside the gene matches. This chain's CDR3 is CASSTPPTSGGALKWNEQFF. The CDR3 bases are TGTGCCAGTAGTACGCCCCCGACTAGCGGGGGGGCGCTTAAATGGAATGAGCAGTTCTTC.

The gene calls are TRBV2 and TRBJ2-5; possible D gene TRBD1, 6 bases. The CDR3 is 13 amino acids. In germline, CDR1 is SNHLY, CDR2 FYNNEI. Trimming took 8 bases from V and 2 from J, leaving 12 bases between them. The CDR3 is CASGVGQQETQYF. CDR3 nucleotide sequence: TGTGCCAGCGGGGTGGGACAACAAGAGACCCAGTACTTC.

V gene TRBV6-5 combines with J gene TRBJ1-5, with 7 bases lining up with TRBD1. Losses at the gene ends were 6 bases for V and 0 bases for J; bases not matched to a gene: 5. This CDR3 is built from 15 residues. Germline-derived CDR1 and CDR2 are MNHEY and SVGAGI. In nucleotides, the CDR3 is TGTGCCAGCAGCCGACAGGGCAATAGCAATCAGCCCCAGCATTTT. It codes for CASSRQGNSNQPQHF.

The genes are TRBV4-2 and TRBJ2-5; 8 nucleotides align to TRBD1. Germline values: CDR1 LGHNA, CDR2 YNFKEQ. The CDR3 runs to 16 residues. V shed 0 bases, J shed 2 bases, and the junction held 5 bases outside the gene matches. CDR3 amino acids: CASSQDYGTGQETQYF. The CDR3 region has the DNA TGTGCCAGCAGCCAAGATTATGGGACAGGACAAGAGACCCAGTACTTC.

The J gene is TRBJ1-2, the V gene TRBV7-9, with D possibly matching TRBD1 (6 bases). CDR3 length: 13 amino acids. Germline CDR1 is SEHNR and CDR2 is FQNEAQ (reference sequence). The V and J ends lost 4 bases and 1 base respectively, with 7 bases between them. CDR3 DNA: TGTGCCAGCAGCTCGGACAGTAACTATGGCTACACCTTC. This sequence encodes CASSSDSNYGYTF.

Worth noting for this clone: At one boundary the junction diverges from the germline segment, which might be a read error. V and J are TRBV6-1 and TRBJ1-2; 9 bases are shared with TRBD1. This CDR3 region has 15 residues. Germline CDR1 MNHNS, CDR2 SASEGT. The CDR3 region is CASREGQGLDYGYTF. As DNA, the CDR3 is TGTGCCAGCAGGGAAGGACAGGGGTTAGACTATGGCTACACCTTC.